A single sample gave rise to the 11 T cell receptor beta chains below, sequenced in a study of human T cells and chemical hapten exposure. Time point specified: pre-sensitization, week 0. Treatment meaning: therapeutic diphenylcyclopropenone sensitization with weekly scalp DPC. TCRdb called the RACE reads again in MiXCR, with one record for every CDR3 protein. The sample includes 200,000 to 300,000 distinct CDR3 sequences, about 8.6% of them seen just once. The material sequenced was whole blood, taken in connection with sensitization to the hapten diphenylcyclopropenone (DPC). Receptors were obtained from a woman aged 40 to 50 with alopecia areata. Some clones in this sample may be carry-over from other donors' samples.

This clonotype was recorded a few times. The chain carries TRBV6-2 or TRBV6-3 and TRBJ1-1; 7 bases are shared with TRBD1. Germline V gene data show CDR1 as MNHEY and CDR2 as SVGEGT. With V trimmed by 5 bases and J by 3 bases, 6 bases remained unmatched. There are 14 residues in the CDR3. CDR3 region: CASSRTGGDTEAFF. Here the CDR3 DNA reads TGTGCCAGCAGTCGGACAGGAGGGGACACTGAAGCTTTCTTT.

This clonotype was picked up many times. The chain uses TRBV14 and TRBJ1-5; D is uncertain. The CDR3 covers 13 residues. The germline V gene encodes CDR1 SGHDN and CDR2 FVKESK. V was shortened by 1 base and J by 5 bases, with 6 bases between the two germline ends. The CDR3 reads CASSQGLDQPQHF. The CDR3, as DNA: TGTGCCAGCAGCCAAGGGCTAGATCAGCCCCAGCATTTT.

This clonotype occurred many times. The J gene is TRBJ1-2, the V gene TRBV5-1; weak D call: TRBD1 (5 bases). Germline CDR1 SGHRS, CDR2 YFSETQ. The V end was cut by 1 base, the J end by 3 bases, with 7 bases between. CDR3 length: 13 amino acids. CDR3 nucleotide sequence: TGCGCCAGCAGCTTGACAGGAGACTATGGCTACACCTTC. Its translation: CASSLTGDYGYTF.

In its sample, this clonotype was seen many times. The CDR3 sequence is CASSLDVPYEQYF. CDR3 coding DNA: TGCGCCAGCAGCTTGGATGTCCCCTACGAGCAGTACTTC. The rearrangement joins TRBV5-1 to TRBJ2-7; D is unresolved. Germline-derived CDR1 and CDR2 are SGHRS and YFSETQ. The germline V and J ends were trimmed by 0 bases and 2 bases, with 6 bases remaining between them. This CDR3 comprises 13 residues. The full variable domain, with the rest looked up from reference TRBV5-1 and TRBJ2-7, is KAGVTQTPRYLIKTRGQQVTLSCSPISGHRSVSWYQQTPGQGLQFLFEYFSETQRNKGNFPGRFSGRQFSNSRSEMNVSTLELGDSALYLCASSLDVPYEQYFGPGTRLTVT.

The V gene is TRBV12-3 or TRBV12-4, the J gene TRBJ2-5; D remains ambiguous. The V and J ends lost 3 bases and 3 bases respectively, with 5 bases between them. This CDR3 has 12 amino acids. The CDR3 protein is CASSFDEETQYF. CDR3 sequence (DNA): TGTGCCAGCAGTTTCGACGAAGAGACCCAGTACTTC.

This clonotype was counted between two and nine times. The chain has TRBV4-3 and TRBJ2-2; perhaps TRBD1 as D (6 bases). The CDR3 is made up of 18 amino acids. V shed 3 bases and J shed 1 base, with 18 bases lying between them. CDR1 and CDR2 from the germline V gene are LGHNA and YSLEER. This chain's CDR3 is CASSQKGGPVRNTGELFF. DNA of the CDR3: TGCGCCAGCAGCCAGAAAGGGGGTCCGGTACGGAACACCGGGGAGCTGTTTTTT.

This clonotype was recorded at least ten times. The rearrangement joins TRBV7-6 to TRBJ2-6; TRBD1 matches 7 bases. The CDR3 consists of 20 residues. V gave up 5 bases and J gave up 0 bases; unmatched junction bases: 16. Germline V gives CDR1 SGHVS, CDR2 FNYEAQ. The CDR3 bases are TGTGCCAGCAGCCCAACCCCCGGACAGGTCGTTCGCTCTGGGGCCAACGTCCTGACTTTC. It specifies CASSPTPGQVVRSGANVLTF.

This clonotype showed up just a few times. The chain is built from TRBV20-1 and TRBJ2-2; tentatively, D is TRBD1 (6 bases). The V end lost 0 bases, the J end lost 6 bases, and 17 bases lay between the germline ends. This CDR3 contains 16 residues. Germline V CDR1 and CDR2: DFQATT, SNEGSKA (reference sequence). The CDR3 DNA follows: TGCAGTGCTAGAGATCTGGGGGCGCGGGTCCCCGGGGAGCTGTTTTTT. This sequence encodes CSARDLGARVPGELFF.

This clonotype was picked up a small number of times. The V and J genes are TRBV4-3 and TRBJ2-2; D is uncertain. Trimming left V 1 base short and J 1 base short, with 13 bases between. Germline lookup yields CDR1 LGHNA and CDR2 YSLEER. The CDR3 is 17 amino acids. The CDR3 DNA is TGCGCCAGCAGCCAAGTATTTGGGCTATTGAACACCGGGGAGCTGTTTTTT. This gives the protein CASSQVFGLLNTGELFF.

This chain uses TRBV12-3 or TRBV12-4 with TRBJ2-6; possibly TRBD1 for D (5 bases). Trimming shortened V by 2 bases and J by 3 bases, and 5 bases separated the two germline ends. This CDR3 has 14 amino acids. The CDR3 DNA reads as TGTGCCAGCAGTTTACAGGGTGGGGCCAACGTCCTGACTTTC. It encodes CASSLQGGANVLTF.

This clonotype occurred a few times. This sequence joins TRBV19 and TRBJ1-5, with a possible D match to TRBD1 (6 bases). Germline-derived CDR1 and CDR2 are LNHDA and SQIVND (reference sequence). This CDR3 is built from 15 residues. The V gene lost 6 bases and the J gene lost 7 bases, with 19 bases spanning the gap. The CDR3 sequence: CASSIYRDAAQPQHF. For the CDR3, the DNA is TGTGCCAGTAGCATCTACAGGGATGCGGCCCAGCCCCAGCATTTT.